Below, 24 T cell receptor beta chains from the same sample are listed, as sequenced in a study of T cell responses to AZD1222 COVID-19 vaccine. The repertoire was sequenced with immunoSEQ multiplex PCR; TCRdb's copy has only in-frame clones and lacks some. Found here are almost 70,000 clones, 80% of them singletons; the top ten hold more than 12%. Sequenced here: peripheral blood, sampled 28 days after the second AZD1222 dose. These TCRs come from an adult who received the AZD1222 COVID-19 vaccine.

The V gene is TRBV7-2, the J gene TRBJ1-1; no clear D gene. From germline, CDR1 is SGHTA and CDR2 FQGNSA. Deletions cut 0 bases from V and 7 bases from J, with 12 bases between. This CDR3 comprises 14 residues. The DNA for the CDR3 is TGTGCCAGCAGCTTAGCGCTAATTGGGAATGAAGCTTTCTTT. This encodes CASSLALIGNEAFF.

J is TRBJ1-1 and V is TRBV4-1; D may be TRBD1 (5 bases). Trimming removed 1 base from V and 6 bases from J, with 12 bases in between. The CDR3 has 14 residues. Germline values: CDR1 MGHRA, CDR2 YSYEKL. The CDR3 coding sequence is TGCGCCAGCAGCCAAGGATATCTGGGGCCTGAAGCTTTCTTT. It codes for CASSQGYLGPEAFF.

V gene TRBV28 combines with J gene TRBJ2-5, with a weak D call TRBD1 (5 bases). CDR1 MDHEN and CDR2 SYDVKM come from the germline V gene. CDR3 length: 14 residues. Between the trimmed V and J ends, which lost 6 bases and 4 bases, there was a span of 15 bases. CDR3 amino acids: CASSSTQVSETQYF. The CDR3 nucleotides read TGTGCCAGCAGCTCAACACAGGTATCAGAGACCCAGTACTTC.

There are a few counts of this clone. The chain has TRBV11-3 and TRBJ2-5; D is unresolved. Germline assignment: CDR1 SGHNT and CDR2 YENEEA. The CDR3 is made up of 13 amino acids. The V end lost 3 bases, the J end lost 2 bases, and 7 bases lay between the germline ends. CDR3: CASSFGLQETQYF. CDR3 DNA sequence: TGTGCCAGCAGCTTTGGATTACAAGAGACCCAGTACTTC.

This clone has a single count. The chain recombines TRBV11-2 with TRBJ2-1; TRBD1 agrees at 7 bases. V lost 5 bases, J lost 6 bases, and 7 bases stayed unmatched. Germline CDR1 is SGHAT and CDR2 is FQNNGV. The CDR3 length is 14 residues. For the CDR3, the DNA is TGTGCCAGCAGCCCAACAGGGGTAGTCAATGAGCAGTTCTTC. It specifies CASSPTGVVNEQFF. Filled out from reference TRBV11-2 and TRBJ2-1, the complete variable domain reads EAGVAQSPRYKIIEKRQSVAFWCNPISGHATLYWYQQILGQGPKLLIQFQNNGVVDDSQLPKDRFSAERLKGVDSTLKIQPAKLEDSAVYLCASSPTGVVNEQFFGPGTRLTVL.

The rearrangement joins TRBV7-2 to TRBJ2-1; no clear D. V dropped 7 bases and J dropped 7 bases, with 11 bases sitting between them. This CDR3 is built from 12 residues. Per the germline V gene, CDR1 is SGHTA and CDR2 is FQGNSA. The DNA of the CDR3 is TGTGCCAGCACCCAGTATGGGAATGAGCAGTTCTTC. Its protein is CASTQYGNEQFF.

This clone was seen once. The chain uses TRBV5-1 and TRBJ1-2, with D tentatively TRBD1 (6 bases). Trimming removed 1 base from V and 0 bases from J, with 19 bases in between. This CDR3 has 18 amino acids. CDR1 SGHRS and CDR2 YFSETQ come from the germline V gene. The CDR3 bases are TGCGCCAGCAGCTTGTGGGATCTGGACAGAATAACTAACTATGGCTACACCTTC. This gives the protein CASSLWDLDRITNYGYTF. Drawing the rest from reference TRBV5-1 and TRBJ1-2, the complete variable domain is KAGVTQTPRYLIKTRGQQVTLSCSPISGHRSVSWYQQTPGQGLQFLFEYFSETQRNKGNFPGRFSGRQFSNSRSEMNVSTLELGDSALYLCASSLWDLDRITNYGYTFGSGTRLTVV.

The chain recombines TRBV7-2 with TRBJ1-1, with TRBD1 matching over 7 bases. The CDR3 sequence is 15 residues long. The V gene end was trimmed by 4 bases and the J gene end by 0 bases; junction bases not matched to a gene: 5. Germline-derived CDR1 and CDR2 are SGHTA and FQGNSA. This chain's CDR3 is CASSSGQHMNTEAFF. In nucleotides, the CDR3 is TGTGCCAGCAGCTCGGGACAGCACATGAACACTGAAGCTTTCTTT. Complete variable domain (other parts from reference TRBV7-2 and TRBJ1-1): GAGVSQSPSNKVTEKGKDVELRCDPISGHTALYWYRQSLGQGLEFLIYFQGNSAPDKSGLPSDRFSAERTGGSVSTLTIQRTQQEDSAVYLCASSSGQHMNTEAFFGQGTRLTVV.

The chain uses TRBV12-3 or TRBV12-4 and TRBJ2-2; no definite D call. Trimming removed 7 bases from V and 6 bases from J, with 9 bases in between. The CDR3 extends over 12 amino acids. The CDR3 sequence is CASNPYPGELFF. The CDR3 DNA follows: TGTGCCAGCAACCCCTATCCCGGGGAGCTGTTTTTT.

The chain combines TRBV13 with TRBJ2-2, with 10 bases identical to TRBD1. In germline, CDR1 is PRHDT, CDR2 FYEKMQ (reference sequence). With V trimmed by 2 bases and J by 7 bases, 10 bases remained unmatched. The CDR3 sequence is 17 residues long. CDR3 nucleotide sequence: TGTGCCAGCAGCTTAAACCGGGACAGGGGTAGAATCGGGGAGCTGTTTTTT. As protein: CASSLNRDRGRIGELFF.

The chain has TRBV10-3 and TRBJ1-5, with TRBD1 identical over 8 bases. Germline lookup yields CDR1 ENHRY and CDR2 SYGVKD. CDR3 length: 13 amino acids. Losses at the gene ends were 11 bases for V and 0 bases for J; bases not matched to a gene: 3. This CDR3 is CASTGVSNQPQHF. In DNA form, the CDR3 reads TGTGCCTCGACAGGGGTTAGCAATCAGCCCCAGCATTTT.

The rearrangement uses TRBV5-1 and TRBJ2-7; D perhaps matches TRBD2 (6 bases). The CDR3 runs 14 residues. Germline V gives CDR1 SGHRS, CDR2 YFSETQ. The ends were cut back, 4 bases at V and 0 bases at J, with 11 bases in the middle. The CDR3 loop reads CASSDTGVSYEQYF. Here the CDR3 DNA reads TGCGCCAGCAGCGATACGGGAGTCTCCTACGAGCAGTACTTC.

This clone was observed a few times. CDR3 residues: CASSSLRQGLDEKLFF. The CDR3 bases are TGTGCCAGCAGCTCTCTCCGACAGGGGTTAGATGAAAAACTGTTTTTT. The gene calls are TRBV7-8 and TRBJ1-4; 8 nucleotides match TRBD1. CDR3 length equals 16 residues. The V segment lost 4 bases and the J segment 6 bases; nucleotides outside the gene matches: 10. The germline V gene has CDR1 SGHVS and CDR2 FQNEAQ.

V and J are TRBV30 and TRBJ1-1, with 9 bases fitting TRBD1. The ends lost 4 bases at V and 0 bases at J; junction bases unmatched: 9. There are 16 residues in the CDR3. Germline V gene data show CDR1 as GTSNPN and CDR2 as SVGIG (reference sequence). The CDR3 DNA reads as TGTGCCTGGACAAAGGGACAGGGAGCCATGAACACTGAAGCTTTCTTT. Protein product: CAWTKGQGAMNTEAFF. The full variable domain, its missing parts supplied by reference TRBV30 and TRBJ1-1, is SQTIHQWPATLVQPVGSPLSLECTVEGTSNPNLYWYRQAAGRGLQLLFYSVGIGQISSEVPQNLSASRPQDRQFILSSKKLLLSDSGFYLCAWTKGQGAMNTEAFFGQGTRLTVV.

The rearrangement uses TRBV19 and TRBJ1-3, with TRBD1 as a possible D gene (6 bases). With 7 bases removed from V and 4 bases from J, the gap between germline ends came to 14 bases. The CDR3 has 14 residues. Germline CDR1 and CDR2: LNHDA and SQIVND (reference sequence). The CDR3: CASTRGANGNTIYF. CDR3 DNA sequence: TGTGCCAGTACGAGGGGGGCGAACGGAAACACCATATATTTT.

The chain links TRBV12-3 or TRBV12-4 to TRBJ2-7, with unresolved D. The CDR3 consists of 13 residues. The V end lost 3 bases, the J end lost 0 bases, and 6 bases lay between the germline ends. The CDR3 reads CASSFQVSYEQYF. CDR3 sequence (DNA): TGTGCCAGCAGTTTTCAGGTCTCCTACGAGCAGTACTTC.

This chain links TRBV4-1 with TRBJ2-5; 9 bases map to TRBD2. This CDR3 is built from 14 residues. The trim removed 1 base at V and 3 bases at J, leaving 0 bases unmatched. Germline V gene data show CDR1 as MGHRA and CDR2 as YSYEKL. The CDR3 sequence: CASSQASGKETQYF. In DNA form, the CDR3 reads TGCGCCAGCAGCCAAGCTAGCGGGAAAGAGACCCAGTACTTC.

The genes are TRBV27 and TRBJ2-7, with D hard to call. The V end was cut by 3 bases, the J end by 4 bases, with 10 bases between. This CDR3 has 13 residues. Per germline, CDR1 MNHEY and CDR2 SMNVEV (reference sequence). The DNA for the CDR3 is TGTGCCAGCAGTTTGGGTTACCTTTACGAGCAGTACTTC. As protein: CASSLGYLYEQYF.

In nucleotides, the CDR3 is TGTGCCAGGACCCTGCCAGAAAGCACTGAAGCTTTCTTT. Translating gives CARTLPESTEAFF. The gene calls are TRBV21-1 and TRBJ1-1. TRBV21-1 constitutes a pseudogene. This CDR3 contains 13 residues.

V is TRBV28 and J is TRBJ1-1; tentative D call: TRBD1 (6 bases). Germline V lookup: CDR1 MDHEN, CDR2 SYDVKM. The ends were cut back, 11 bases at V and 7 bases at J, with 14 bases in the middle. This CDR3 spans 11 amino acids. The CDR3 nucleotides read TGTGCCGTCACACAGGGCTTTGAAGCTTTCTTT. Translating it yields CAVTQGFEAFF.

Here the CDR3 DNA reads TGTGCCAGCAGTGAAGCTAGCAATCAGCCCCAGCATTTT. Translated: CASSEASNQPQHF. The chain links TRBV6-1 to TRBJ1-5; D not certain. This CDR3 region has 13 residues. CDR1 and CDR2 from the germline V gene are MNHNS and SASEGT. Trimming pared 0 bases from V and 0 bases from J, leaving 0 bases between.

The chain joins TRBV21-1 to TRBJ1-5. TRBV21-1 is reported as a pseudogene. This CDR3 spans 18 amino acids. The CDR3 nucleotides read TGTGCCAGCAGCAAAGGGTCGGGGCGAGGGGAAAGCAATCAGCCCCAGCATTTT. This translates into CASSKGSGRGESNQPQHF.

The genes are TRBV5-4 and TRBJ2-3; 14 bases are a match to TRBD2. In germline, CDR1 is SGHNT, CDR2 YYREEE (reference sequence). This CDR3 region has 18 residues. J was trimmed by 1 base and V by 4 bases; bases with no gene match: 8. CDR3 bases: TGTGCCAGCAGCCCTAGACTAGCGGGGGGGCGTCGCACAGATACGCAGTATTTT. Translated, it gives CASSPRLAGGRRTDTQYF. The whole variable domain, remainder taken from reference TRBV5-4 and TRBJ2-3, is ETGVTQSPTHLIKTRGQQVTLRCSSQSGHNTVSWYQQALGQGPQFIFQYYREEENGRGNFPPRFSGLQFPNYSSELNVNALELDDSALYLCASSPRLAGGRRTDTQYFGPGTRLTVL.

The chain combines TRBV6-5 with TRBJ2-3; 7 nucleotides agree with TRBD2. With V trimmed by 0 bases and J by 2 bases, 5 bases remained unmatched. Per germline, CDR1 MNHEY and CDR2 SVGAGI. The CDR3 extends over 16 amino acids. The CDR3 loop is CASSYSSSGSTDTQYF. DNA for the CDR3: TGTGCCAGCAGTTACTCGTCTAGCGGATCCACAGATACGCAGTATTTT.